The clone carrying this T cell receptor (beta chain) was seen only a few times. The antigen is not known. Isolated RNA was reverse transcribed in full, so expressed TCRB transcripts were sequenced. Using immunoSEQ multiplex PCR, the repertoire was profiled, and TCRdb retains in-frame clones only, with some absent. The data contain more than 300,000 clones, over 13% of them singletons. The sample is drawn from a study of beta chain features in type 1 diabetes. Regarding the study as a whole: Among patients with Type 1 diabetes, TCRB CDR3s were moderately but significantly shorter in every one of the four CD4+ subsets.

The CDR3 totals 14 residues. In germline, CDR1 is SEHNR, CDR2 FQNEAQ (reference sequence). V was clipped by 4 bases and J by 7 bases, with 14 bases between them. This chain connects TRBV7-9 to TRBJ2-1; D gene uncertain. The sample was naive CD4+ T cells from blood. The clonotype was recovered from a woman younger than 35 in good health. The CDR3 region has the DNA TGTGCCAGCAGCTCTTTAGCTGGTCATAATGAGCAGTTCTTC. Residues: CASSSLAGHNEQFF.